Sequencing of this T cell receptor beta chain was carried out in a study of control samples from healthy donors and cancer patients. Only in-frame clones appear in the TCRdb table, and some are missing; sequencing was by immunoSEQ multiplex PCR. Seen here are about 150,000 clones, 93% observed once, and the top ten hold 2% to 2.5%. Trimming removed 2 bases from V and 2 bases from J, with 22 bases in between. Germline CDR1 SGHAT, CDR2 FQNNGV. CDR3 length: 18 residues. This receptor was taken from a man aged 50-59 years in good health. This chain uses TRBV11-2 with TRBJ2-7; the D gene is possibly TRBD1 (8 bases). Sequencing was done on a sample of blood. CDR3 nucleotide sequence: TGTGCCAGCAGCTTAAAGGGGGGGGGAGACAGGGGTACCTACGAGCAGTACTTC. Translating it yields CASSLKGGGDRGTYEQYF. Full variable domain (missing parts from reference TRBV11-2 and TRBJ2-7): EAGVAQSPRYKIIEKRQSVAFWCNPISGHATLYWYQQILGQGPKLLIQFQNNGVVDDSQLPKDRFSAERLKGVDSTLKIQPAKLEDSAVYLCASSLKGGGDRGTYEQYFGPGTRLTVT.